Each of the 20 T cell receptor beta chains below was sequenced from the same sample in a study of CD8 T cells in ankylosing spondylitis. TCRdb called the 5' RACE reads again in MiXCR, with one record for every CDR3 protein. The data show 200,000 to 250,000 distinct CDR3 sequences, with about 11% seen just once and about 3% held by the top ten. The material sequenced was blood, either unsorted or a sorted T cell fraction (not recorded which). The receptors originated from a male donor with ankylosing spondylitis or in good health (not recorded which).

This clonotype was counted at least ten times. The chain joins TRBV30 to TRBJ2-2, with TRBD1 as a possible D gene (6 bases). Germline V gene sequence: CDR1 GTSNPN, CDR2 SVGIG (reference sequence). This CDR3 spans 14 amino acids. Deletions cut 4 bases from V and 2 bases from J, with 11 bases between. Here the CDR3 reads CAWKGQINTGELFF. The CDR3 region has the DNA TGTGCCTGGAAAGGACAGATCAACACCGGGGAGCTGTTTTTT.

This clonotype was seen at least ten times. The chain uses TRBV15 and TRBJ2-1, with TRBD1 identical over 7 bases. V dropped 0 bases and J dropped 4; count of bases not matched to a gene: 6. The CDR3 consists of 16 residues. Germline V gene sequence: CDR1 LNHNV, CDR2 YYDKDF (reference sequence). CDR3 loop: CATSRDVGQPYNEQFF. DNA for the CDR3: TGTGCCACCAGCAGAGATGTGGGACAGCCATACAATGAGCAGTTCTTC.

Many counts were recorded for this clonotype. The CDR3 loop is CASSRDRGLGRNNEQFF. The CDR3 region has the DNA TGTGCCAGCAGCCGGGACAGGGGGCTAGGGAGGAACAATGAGCAGTTCTTC. The V and J genes are TRBV6-1 and TRBJ2-1; 12 bases are a match to TRBD1. The V gene's germline CDR1 is MNHNS and CDR2 SASEGT. V lost 6 bases and J lost 5; bases outside the gene matches: 11. The CDR3 is made up of 17 amino acids.

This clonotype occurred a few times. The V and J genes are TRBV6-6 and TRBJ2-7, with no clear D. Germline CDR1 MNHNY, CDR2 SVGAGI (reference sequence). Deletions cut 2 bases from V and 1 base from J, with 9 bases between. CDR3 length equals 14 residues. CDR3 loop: CASSYDDKSYEQYF. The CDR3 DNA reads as TGTGCCAGCAGTTACGACGACAAGTCCTACGAGCAGTACTTC.

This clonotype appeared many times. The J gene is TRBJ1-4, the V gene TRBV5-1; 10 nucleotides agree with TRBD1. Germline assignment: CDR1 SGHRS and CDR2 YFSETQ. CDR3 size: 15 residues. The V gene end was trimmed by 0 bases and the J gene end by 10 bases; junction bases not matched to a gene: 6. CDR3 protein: CASSLEGTGDGKLFF. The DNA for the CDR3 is TGCGCCAGCAGCTTGGAAGGGACAGGGGACGGAAAACTGTTTTTT.

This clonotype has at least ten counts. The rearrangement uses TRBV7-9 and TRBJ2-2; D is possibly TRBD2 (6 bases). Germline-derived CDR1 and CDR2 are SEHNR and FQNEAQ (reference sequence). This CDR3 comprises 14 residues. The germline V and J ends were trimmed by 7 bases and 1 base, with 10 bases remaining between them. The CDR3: CASTRGLNTGELFF. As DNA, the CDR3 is TGTGCCAGCACCCGGGGGTTGAACACCGGGGAGCTGTTTTTT.

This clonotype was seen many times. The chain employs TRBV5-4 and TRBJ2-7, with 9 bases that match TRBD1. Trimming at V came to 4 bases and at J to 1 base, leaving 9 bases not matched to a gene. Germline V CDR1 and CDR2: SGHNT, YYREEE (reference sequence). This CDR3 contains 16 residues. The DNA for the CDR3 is TGTGCCAGCAGCCCCAAACCCGGGACAGGGTCCTACGAGCAGTACTTC. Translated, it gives CASSPKPGTGSYEQYF. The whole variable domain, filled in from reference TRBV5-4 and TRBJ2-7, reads ETGVTQSPTHLIKTRGQQVTLRCSSQSGHNTVSWYQQALGQGPQFIFQYYREEENGRGNFPPRFSGLQFPNYSSELNVNALELDDSALYLCASSPKPGTGSYEQYFGPGTRLTVT.

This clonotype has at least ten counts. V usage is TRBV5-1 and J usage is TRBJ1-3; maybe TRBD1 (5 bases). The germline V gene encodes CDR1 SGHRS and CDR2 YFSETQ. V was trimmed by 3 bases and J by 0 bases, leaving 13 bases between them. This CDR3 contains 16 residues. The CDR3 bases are TGCGCCAGCAGCTCTACAGGTTCAAGCTCTGGAAACACCATATATTTT. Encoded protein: CASSSTGSSSGNTIYF.

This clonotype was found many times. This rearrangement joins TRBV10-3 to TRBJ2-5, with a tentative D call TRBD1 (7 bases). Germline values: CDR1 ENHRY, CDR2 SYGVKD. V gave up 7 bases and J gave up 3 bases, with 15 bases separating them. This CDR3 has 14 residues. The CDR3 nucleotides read TGTGCCATCAAAGGGACTGGGACAGAAGAGACCCAGTACTTC. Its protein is CAIKGTGTEETQYF.

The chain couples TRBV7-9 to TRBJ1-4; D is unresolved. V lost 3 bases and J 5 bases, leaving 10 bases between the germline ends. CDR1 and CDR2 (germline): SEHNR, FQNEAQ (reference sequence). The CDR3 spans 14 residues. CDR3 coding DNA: TGTGCCAGCAGCTTTAAACGGAAGAATGAAAAACTGTTTTTT. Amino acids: CASSFKRKNEKLFF.

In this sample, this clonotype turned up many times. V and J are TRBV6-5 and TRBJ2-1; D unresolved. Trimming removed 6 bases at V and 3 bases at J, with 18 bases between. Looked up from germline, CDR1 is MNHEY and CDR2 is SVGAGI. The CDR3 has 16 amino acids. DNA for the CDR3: TGTGCCAGCAGCCCTGGTCGCCCCTTCGTCTACAATGAGCAGTTCTTC. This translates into CASSPGRPFVYNEQFF.

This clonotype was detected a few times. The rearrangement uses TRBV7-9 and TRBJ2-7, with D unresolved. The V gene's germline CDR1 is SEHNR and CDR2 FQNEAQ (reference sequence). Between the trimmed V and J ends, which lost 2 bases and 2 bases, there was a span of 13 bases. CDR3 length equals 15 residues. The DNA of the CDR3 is TGTGCCAGCAGCTTACTCGGCGGTGATACCTACGAGCAGTACTTC. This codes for CASSLLGGDTYEQYF. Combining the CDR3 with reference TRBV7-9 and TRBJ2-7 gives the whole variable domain DTGVSQNPRHKITKRGQNVTFRCDPISEHNRLYWYRQTLGQGPEFLTYFQNEAQLEKSRLLSDRFSAERPKGSFSTLEIQRTEQGDSAMYLCASSLLGGDTYEQYFGPGTRLTVT.

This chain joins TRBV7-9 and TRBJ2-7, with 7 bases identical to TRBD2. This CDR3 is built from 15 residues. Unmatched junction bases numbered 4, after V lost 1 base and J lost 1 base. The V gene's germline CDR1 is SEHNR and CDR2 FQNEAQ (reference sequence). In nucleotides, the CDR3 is TGTGCCAGCAGCTTAGGGACTAGTGAATCCTACGAGCAGTACTTC. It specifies CASSLGTSESYEQYF.

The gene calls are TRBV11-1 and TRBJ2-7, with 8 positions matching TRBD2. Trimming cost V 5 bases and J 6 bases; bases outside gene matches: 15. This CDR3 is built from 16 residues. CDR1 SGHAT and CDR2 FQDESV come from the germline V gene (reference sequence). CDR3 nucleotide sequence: TGTGCCAGCAGCCTAGGAGCGGGGGCGCCAACCTGCGAGCAGTACTTC. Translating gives CASSLGAGAPTCEQYF.

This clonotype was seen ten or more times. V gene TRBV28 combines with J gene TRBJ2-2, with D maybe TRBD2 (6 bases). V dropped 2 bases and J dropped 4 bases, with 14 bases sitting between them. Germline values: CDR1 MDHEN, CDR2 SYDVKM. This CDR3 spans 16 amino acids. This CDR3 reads CASSLGRGSTTGELFF. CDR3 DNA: TGTGCCAGCAGTTTAGGCCGGGGGTCAACCACCGGGGAGCTGTTTTTT.

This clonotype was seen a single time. This CDR3 reads CASSSDRETAEAFF. Here the CDR3 DNA reads TGTGCCAGCAGCTCCGACAGGGAAACGGCTGAAGCTTTCTTT. The chain has TRBV7-2 and TRBJ1-1; 7 nucleotides align to TRBD1. The CDR3 is 14 amino acids. V was pared by 4 bases and J by 6 bases, with 8 bases of the junction left unmatched. Germline CDR1 and CDR2: SGHTA and FQGNSA.

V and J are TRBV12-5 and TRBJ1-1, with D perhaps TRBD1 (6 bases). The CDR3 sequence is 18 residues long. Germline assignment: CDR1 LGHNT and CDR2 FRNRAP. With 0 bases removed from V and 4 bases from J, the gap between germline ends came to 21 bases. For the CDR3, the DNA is TGTGCTAGTGGTTTGGTGTTGGACCCCGGGACAAGGGCCACTGAAGCTTTCTTT. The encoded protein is CASGLVLDPGTRATEAFF.

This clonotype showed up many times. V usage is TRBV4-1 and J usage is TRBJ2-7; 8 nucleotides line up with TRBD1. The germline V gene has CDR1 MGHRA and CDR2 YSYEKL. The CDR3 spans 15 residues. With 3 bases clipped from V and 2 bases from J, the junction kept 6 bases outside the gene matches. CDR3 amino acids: CASSQGRDRPYEQYF. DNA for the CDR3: TGCGCCAGCAGCCAGGGCCGGGACAGGCCCTACGAGCAGTACTTC.

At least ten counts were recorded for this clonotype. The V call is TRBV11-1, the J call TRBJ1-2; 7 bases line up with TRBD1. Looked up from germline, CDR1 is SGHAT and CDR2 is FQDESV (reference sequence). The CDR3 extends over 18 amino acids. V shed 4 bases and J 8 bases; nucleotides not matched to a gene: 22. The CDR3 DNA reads TGTGCCAGCAGCTCGTGGGACATCGGGACAGAGTCCCCGGGAGGCTACACCTTC. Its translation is CASSSWDIGTESPGGYTF.

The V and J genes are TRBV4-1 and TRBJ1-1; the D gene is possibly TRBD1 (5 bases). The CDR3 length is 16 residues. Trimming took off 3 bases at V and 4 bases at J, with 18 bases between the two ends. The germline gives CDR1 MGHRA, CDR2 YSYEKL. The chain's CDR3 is CASSHQSGGGSTEAFF. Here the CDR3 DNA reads TGCGCCAGCAGCCATCAATCGGGGGGGGGAAGCACTGAAGCTTTCTTT.